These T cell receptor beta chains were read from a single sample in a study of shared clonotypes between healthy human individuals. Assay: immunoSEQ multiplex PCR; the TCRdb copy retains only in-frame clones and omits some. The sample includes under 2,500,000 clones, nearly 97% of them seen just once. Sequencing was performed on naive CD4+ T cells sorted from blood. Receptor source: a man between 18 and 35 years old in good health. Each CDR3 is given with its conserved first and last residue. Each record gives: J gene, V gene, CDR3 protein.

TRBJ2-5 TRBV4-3 CASSQGTSGTQETQYF
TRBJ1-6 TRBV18 CASSPTRTGDYSPLHF
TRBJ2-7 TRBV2 CASRQTGAYEQYF
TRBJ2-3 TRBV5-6 CASSPVGTGASDTQYF
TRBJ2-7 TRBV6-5 CASSYSFGLYEQYF
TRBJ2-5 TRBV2 CASRELAGVTHGTQYF
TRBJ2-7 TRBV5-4 CASSLILGRTYEQYF
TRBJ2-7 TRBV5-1 CASNRRGETSYEQYF
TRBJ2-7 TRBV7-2 CASSLASRSYEQYF
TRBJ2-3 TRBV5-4 CASSLATTDTQYF
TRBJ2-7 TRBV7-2 CASSSRERGAGYEQYF
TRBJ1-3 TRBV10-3 CATGPSSGNTIYF
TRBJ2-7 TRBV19 CASSITSGSGTYEQYF
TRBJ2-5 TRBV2 CASSEALRAGGRETQYF
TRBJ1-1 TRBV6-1 CASSDVTGGAFF
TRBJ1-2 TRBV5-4 CASSLDNEYGYTF
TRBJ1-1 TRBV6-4 CASSDQRNTEAFF
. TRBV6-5 CASRAGTSVEQYF
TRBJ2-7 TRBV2 CASSGRGKYEQYF
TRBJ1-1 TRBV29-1 CSVELTENTEAFF
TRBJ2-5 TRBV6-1 CASSERWDAETQYF
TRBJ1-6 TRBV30 CAWRTQQYYNSPLHF
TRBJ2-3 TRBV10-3 CAIRKEGQPPSTDTQYF
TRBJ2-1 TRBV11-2 CASSFGGLAGYNEQFF
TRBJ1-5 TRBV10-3 CAISEGGTSNQPQHF
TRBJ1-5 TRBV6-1 CASSEMTGYGNQPQHF
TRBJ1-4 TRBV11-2 CASSNTRDRGREKLFF
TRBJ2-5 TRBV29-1 CSVAGLYQETQYF
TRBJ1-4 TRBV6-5 CATRDTGSEKLFF
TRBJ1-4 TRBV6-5 CASSYRDRGGEKLFF
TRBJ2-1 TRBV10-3 CAISELTSGYNEQFF